Below, 26 T cell receptor beta chains from the same sample are listed, as sequenced in a study of blood T cell repertoires in COVID-19 (dated by TCRdb to 2018 to 2020). Receptor amplification or capture employed the immunoSEQ multiplex PCR assay. TCRdb took this table from immuneACCESS and kept in-frame rearrangements with V and J called. Such tables lack part of the clones; where checked against another copy, unresolved V genes explain under half of the gap, and the rest is unexplained. This sample lists about 130,000 clones; 75% to 90% were detected once. The top ten clones comprise 4.3% of the sample. Input material: peripheral blood. The receptors come from a human donor in a cohort sampled during active COVID-19.

The chain carries TRBV30 and TRBJ1-4, with 7 bases identical to TRBD1. The CDR3 covers 17 residues. V shed 1 base and J 6 bases; nucleotides not matched to a gene: 14. CDR1 GTSNPN and CDR2 SVGIG come from the germline V gene (reference sequence). DNA for the CDR3: TGTGCCTGGAGTGCTTTCTTTACAGGGGAAGGGGATGAAAAACTGTTTTTT. Its translation is CAWSAFFTGEGDEKLFF.

The rearrangement links TRBV2 to TRBJ1-5; 8 nucleotides line up with TRBD1. CDR1 and CDR2 (germline): SNHLY, FYNNEI. The CDR3 consists of 15 residues. After removal of 3 bases from V and 6 bases from J, the junction contained 7 bases not matched to a gene. The CDR3 nucleotides are TGTGCCAGCAGTGAGCACAGGGGGAGATTTCAGCCCCAGCATTTT. Amino acids: CASSEHRGRFQPQHF.

The chain carries TRBV7-2 and TRBJ2-3; 12 nucleotides align to TRBD2. The germline gives CDR1 SGHTA, CDR2 FQGNSA. V lost 3 bases to trimming and J lost 11 bases; unmatched junction nucleotides: 12. This CDR3 has 16 amino acids. CDR3: CASSFQLAGGSVMQYF. CDR3 sequence (DNA): TGTGCCAGCAGCTTTCAACTAGCGGGGGGAAGTGTCATGCAGTATTTT.

This clone came up a few times. V is TRBV5-1 and J is TRBJ2-3; 12 bases are a match to TRBD2. The germline V gene encodes CDR1 SGHRS and CDR2 YFSETQ. With V trimmed by 7 bases and J by 5 bases, 8 bases remained unmatched. This CDR3 has 15 amino acids. CDR3 coding DNA: TGCGCCAGCGGGTTGCAGGGACTAGCGGGAGATACGCAGTATTTT. Its protein product is CASGLQGLAGDTQYF.

This chain links TRBV2 with TRBJ2-1, with D perhaps matching TRBD1 (5 bases). In germline, CDR1 is SNHLY, CDR2 FYNNEI. Trimming left V 6 bases short and J 9 bases short, with 12 bases between. The length of the CDR3 is 12 residues. CDR3 sequence (DNA): TGTGCCAGCAGCCAGGGTCCTGGTGAGCAGTTCTTC. It translates to CASSQGPGEQFF.

This chain links TRBV7-8 with TRBJ2-7, with TRBD1 as a possible D gene (7 bases). V lost 6 bases to trimming and J lost 6 bases, with 21 bases between them. CDR3 size: 15 residues. Germline V lookup: CDR1 SGHVS, CDR2 FQNEAQ. The CDR3 loop is CASSLTRGRGSEQYV. For the CDR3, the DNA is TGTGCCAGCAGTCTGACTAGGGGGCGCGGGTCCGAGCAGTACGTC.

V usage is TRBV5-1 and J usage is TRBJ2-1; 8 nucleotides line up with TRBD1. Germline lookup yields CDR1 SGHRS and CDR2 YFSETQ. The length of the CDR3 is 16 residues. V was pared by 3 bases and J by 9 bases, with 14 bases of the junction left unmatched. The CDR3, as DNA: TGCGCCAGCAGCTCAACCACAGGGGGTGTTTCGCGTGAGCAGTTCTTC. Its translation is CASSSTTGGVSREQFF.

In its sample, this clone was seen many times. V usage is TRBV10-2 and J usage is TRBJ2-1; D possibly corresponds to TRBD2 (6 bases). The V gene's germline CDR1 is WSHSY and CDR2 SAAADI. The CDR3 sequence is 18 residues long. V shed 3 bases and J shed 2 bases, with 20 bases lying between them. The CDR3 DNA reads TGCGCCAGCAGTGAAGGTGTGACTAGAGAATGGCCCTACAATGAGCAGTTCTTC. It codes for CASSEGVTREWPYNEQFF.

The chain has TRBV6-1 and TRBJ1-4, with TRBD1 as a possible D gene (5 bases). CDR3 length: 17 residues. V dropped 4 bases and J dropped 0 bases, with 15 bases sitting between them. Per the germline V gene, CDR1 is MNHNS and CDR2 is SASEGT. CDR3 loop: CASSVVLGGSTNEKLFF. The CDR3 region has the DNA TGTGCCAGCAGTGTCGTATTGGGGGGATCAACTAATGAAAAACTGTTTTTT.

The chain has TRBV11-2 and TRBJ2-2; 9 bases are a match to TRBD2. CDR1 and CDR2 (germline): SGHAT, FQNNGV. The CDR3 contains 15 residues. V lost 6 bases, J lost 6 bases, and 8 bases stayed unmatched. This CDR3 is CASRSGLARPGELFF. The CDR3 coding sequence is TGTGCCAGCAGATCGGGACTAGCAAGACCCGGGGAGCTGTTTTTT.

The J gene is TRBJ1-2, the V gene TRBV9; D unclear. Trimming pared 0 bases from V and 5 bases from J, leaving 14 bases between. This CDR3 has 15 residues. Germline CDR1 SGDLS, CDR2 YYNGEE. The CDR3 is CASSVALGSPYGYTF. As DNA, the CDR3 is TGTGCCAGCAGCGTAGCACTGGGGAGCCCTTATGGCTACACCTTC.

V and J are TRBV5-8 and TRBJ2-1, with 8 bases identical to TRBD2. CDR1 and CDR2 (germline): SGHTS, YDEGEE. Trimming took 4 bases from V and 0 from J; bases not matched to a gene: 9. The CDR3 totals 17 residues. The CDR3, as DNA: TGTGCCAGCAGCCGGACTAGCCTCGGCCGCTCCTACAATGAGCAGTTCTTC. It codes for CASSRTSLGRSYNEQFF.

The V call is TRBV7-3, the J call TRBJ2-5; 7 bases fit TRBD1. The germline gives CDR1 SGHTA, CDR2 FQGTGA. V lost 5 bases to trimming and J lost 2 bases; unmatched junction nucleotides: 8. The length of the CDR3 is 15 residues. The CDR3 sequence is CASSTGQALQETQYF. The CDR3 DNA reads TGTGCCAGCAGCACCGGACAGGCGTTACAAGAGACCCAGTACTTC.

This clone came up once. The chain carries TRBV5-6 and TRBJ2-6; D might be TRBD2 (5 bases). Germline V gene data show CDR1 as SGHDT and CDR2 as YYEEEE. CDR3 size: 17 residues. The V end was cut by 4 bases, the J end by 2 bases, with 16 bases between. The CDR3: CASSPLGEVPGANVLTF. CDR3 nucleotide sequence: TGTGCCAGCAGCCCCCTCGGGGAAGTGCCTGGGGCCAACGTCCTGACTTTC.

CDR3 in DNA: TGTGCCAGCAGCTTAAACAGCGGGCGCAATCAGCCCCAGCATTTT. This codes for CASSLNSGRNQPQHF. This chain uses TRBV7-2 with TRBJ1-5; no reliable D call. The germline V gene has CDR1 SGHTA and CDR2 FQGNSA. V was cut by 2 bases and J by 2 bases, with 10 bases left in between. The CDR3 sequence is 15 residues long.

The V gene is TRBV5-1, the J gene TRBJ1-6; a weak D match, TRBD1 (6 bases). CDR3 size: 15 residues. Germline loops: CDR1 SGHRS, CDR2 YFSETQ. V was pared by 6 bases and J by 7 bases, with 17 bases between. CDR3 DNA sequence: TGCGCCAGCACTCCGACAGGCGCTTCGAATTCACCCCTCCACTTT. Encoded protein: CASTPTGASNSPLHF.

This rearrangement joins TRBV27 to TRBJ2-3; tentative D call: TRBD2 (6 bases). The V gene's germline CDR1 is MNHEY and CDR2 SMNVEV (reference sequence). Deletions cut 6 bases from V and 0 bases from J, with 16 bases between. The CDR3 spans 16 residues. CDR3 sequence (DNA): TGTGCCAGCAGATGGGGAGGATTTACTAGCACAGATACGCAGTATTTT. Amino acid sequence: CASRWGGFTSTDTQYF.

The rearrangement links TRBV27 to TRBJ2-7; D may be TRBD2 (5 bases). CDR3 length: 13 amino acids. The V end was cut by 6 bases, the J end by 3 bases, with 12 bases between. The germline V gene encodes CDR1 MNHEY and CDR2 SMNVEV (reference sequence). CDR3 nucleotide sequence: TGTGCCAGCAGGGCTCCCGGGAACTACGAGCAGTACGTC. It encodes CASRAPGNYEQYV.

The CDR3: CASSPRQGDNTEAFF. In DNA, the CDR3 is TGTGCCAGCAGCCCGCGACAGGGGGATAACACTGAAGCTTTCTTT. The chain recombines TRBV5-4 with TRBJ1-1, with 9 bases aligning to TRBD1. Germline lookup yields CDR1 SGHNT and CDR2 YYREEE (reference sequence). J lost 2 bases, V lost 4 bases, and 6 bases had no gene match. The CDR3 runs to 15 residues.

V and J are TRBV27 and TRBJ1-2; no firm D call. V was cut by 3 bases and J by 4 bases, with 9 bases left in between. The CDR3 totals 13 residues. CDR1 is MNHEY, CDR2 SMNVEV, per germline (reference sequence). The CDR3 spells CASSLRESYGYTF. CDR3 sequence (DNA): TGTGCCAGCAGTTTGAGGGAATCCTATGGCTACACCTTC.

This chain connects TRBV6-1 to TRBJ1-2, with a possible D match to TRBD1 (5 bases). The length of the CDR3 is 16 residues. V lost 0 bases and J 7 bases, leaving 18 bases between the germline ends. CDR1 and CDR2 (germline): MNHNS, SASEGT. CDR3 protein: CASSEAMGQGATGYTF. The CDR3 coding sequence is TGTGCCAGCAGTGAAGCTATGGGGCAGGGCGCGACTGGCTACACCTTC.

The V call is TRBV5-4, the J call TRBJ1-2, with TRBD1 matching 10 bases. Germline CDR1 is SGHNT and CDR2 is YYREEE (reference sequence). The CDR3 is 15 amino acids. V trimming: 4 bases; J trimming: 8 bases; junction bases outside the gene matches: 11. The CDR3: CASSHTDRGQEGYTF. CDR3 sequence (DNA): TGTGCCAGCAGCCACACCGACAGGGGGCAGGAAGGCTACACCTTC.

The chain is built from TRBV4-1 and TRBJ1-4, with 7 positions matching TRBD1. Germline V gene data show CDR1 as MGHRA and CDR2 as YSYEKL. V lost 4 bases and J lost 5; bases outside the gene matches: 10. This CDR3 contains 16 residues. CDR3 residues: CASSRVPGTVNEKLFF. The CDR3 DNA reads as TGCGCCAGCAGCCGCGTACCCGGGACAGTAAATGAAAAACTGTTTTTT.

This chain connects TRBV21-1 to TRBJ2-3; the DNA was not used to check the table's D call, TRBD1. TRBV21-1 is noted as a pseudogene. CDR3 length: 13 amino acids. CDR3 nucleotides: TGTGCCAGCAGCAAGGACATCACAGATACGCAGTATTTT. Residues: CASSKDITDTQYF.

The CDR3 DNA reads TGTGCCAGCAGCTTCCGGGACAGAACTGTCTATGGCTACACCTTC. It encodes CASSFRDRTVYGYTF. The chain uses TRBV5-8 and TRBJ1-2, with 7 bases identical to TRBD1. The junction had 8 bases not matched to a gene; V was cut back by 2 bases and J by 4 bases. This CDR3 contains 15 residues. The germline CDR1 and CDR2 sequences are SGHTS and YDEGEE. The full variable domain, completed using reference TRBV5-8 and TRBJ1-2, is EAGVTQSPTHLIKTRGQQATLRCSPISGHTSVYWYQQALGLGLQFLLWYDEGEERNRGNFPPRFSGRQFPNYSSELNVNALELEDSALYLCASSFRDRTVYGYTFGSGTRLTVV.

The chain couples TRBV5-1 to TRBJ1-1; D is ambiguous. V lost 2 bases to trimming and J lost 5 bases, with 10 bases between them. Germline CDR1 and CDR2: SGHRS and YFSETQ. The CDR3 spans 13 residues. The DNA for the CDR3 is TGCGCCAGCAGCTTTTTGGCGGGAACTGAAGCTTTCTTT. It specifies CASSFLAGTEAFF.